Listed here is a single TCR beta chain. Antigen: not known. The read ends 3 residues early relative to the CDR3; the germline J gene fills the gap. This sample was taken from a study of T cell clonality in common variable immunodeficiency. Whole-study findings and limits: In common variable immunodeficiency, TCR beta chains reportedly carried fewer deletions and N-nucleotide insertions. Compared with healthy controls, CVID subjects showed increased TCRbeta clonality, mostly in about a third. Compared with controls, CVID subjects had fewer shared TCRbeta clones.

No CVID subject was ill or on immunomodulatory drugs when sampled. Germline CDR1 and CDR2: ENHRY and SYGVKD. V lost 4 bases to trimming and J lost 2 bases, with 12 bases between them. The CDR3 covers 14 residues. Using immunoSEQ multiplex PCR, the repertoire was profiled, and TCRdb retains in-frame clones only, with some absent. The table lists around 8,000 clones, with less than 4% in the top ten. The sample taken for sequencing was peripheral blood mononuclear cells. The gene calls are TRBV10-3 and TRBJ2-7, with D tentatively TRBD2 (5 bases). The sequence was collected from a human donor with common variable immunodeficiency. The CDR3 bases that were read are TGTGCCATCAGTGTACCCGGACTGCCCTACGAG. Amino acid sequence: CAISVPGLPYE. The full CDR3 protein reads CAISVPGLPYEQYF.